This T cell receptor beta chain stems from a study of control samples from healthy donors and cancer patients. Trimming cost V 0 bases and J 0 bases; bases outside gene matches: 6. The germline gives CDR1 LGHDT, CDR2 YNNKEL (reference sequence). The CDR3 consists of 18 residues. Data came from immunoSEQ multiplex PCR; TCRdb stores just in-frame clones and leaves some out. The table records about 150,000 clones, over 90% of them present only once. The chain links TRBV3-1 (or the pseudogene TRBV3-2) to TRBJ2-3; 10 positions agree with TRBD2. The TCR sequence derives from a man aged 45-65 years in good health. Sequenced material: blood. CDR3 nucleotides: TGTGCCAGCAGCCAAGATTGGACTAGCGGCTCTAGCACAGATACGCAGTATTTT. Translated: CASSQDWTSGSSTDTQYF.